This T cell receptor beta chain appears in the sequencing data of a study of blood T cell repertoires in COVID-19. Overall study context: Some COVID-19 samples were acute and others convalescent; all came from the United States, Italy and Spain. Sources were T cells, B-cell-depleted T cells, or PBMCs; the material itself was cDNA or gDNA.

This CDR3 spans 16 amino acids. V lost 6 bases and J lost 0, with 18 bases in between. In germline, CDR1 is GTSNPN, CDR2 SVGIG (reference sequence). Original methodology: Amplified reference gene primers provided the basis for estimating nucleated cell counts. The table came from immunoSEQ multiplex PCR; TCRdb's copy has only in-frame clones and leaves some out. From that table come the V and J calls and clone size; the DNA was used to work out D and trimming. The data show approximately 450,000 clones, roughly 90% seen once. V usage is TRBV30 and J usage is TRBJ1-5, with TRBD1 as a possible D gene (6 bases). The receptor was derived from a woman aged 25 to 39 with acute or convalescent COVID-19. Sample: peripheral blood. The CDR3 DNA reads TGTGCCTGTTCCACCGGGACAAGTTATAGCAATCAGCCCCAGCATTTT. Translating it yields CACSTGTSYSNQPQHF.